These 27 T cell receptor beta chains came from one sample sequenced in a study of T cells in Graves' hyperthyroidism and ophthalmopathy. Researchers amplified the TCR beta CDR3 regions from RNA transcripts. The TCR CDR3 was amplified in a first-round RT-PCR using the HTBI primer set. TCRdb fed the multiplex PCR reads into MiXCR, producing one record per CDR3 protein. In the table there are about 280,000 distinct CDR3 sequences, under 30% of which are singletons. The sample taken for sequencing was blood. These TCRs come from a man aged 40-49 years with Graves' hyperthyroidism that later progressed to Graves' ophthalmopathy.

The chain joins TRBV5-5 to TRBJ1-1; D possibly corresponds to TRBD1 (5 bases). The CDR3 has 14 amino acids. Trimming shortened V by 5 bases and J by 5 bases, and 16 bases separated the two germline ends. Germline V gene data show CDR1 as SGHKS and CDR2 as YYEKEE (reference sequence). The CDR3 is CASSPRGDGTEAFF. The CDR3 nucleotides are TGTGCCAGCAGTCCACGGGGGGATGGAACTGAAGCTTTCTTT.

This clonotype was counted only a few times. This rearrangement joins TRBV7-2 to TRBJ1-2, with unresolved D. The CDR3 length is 11 residues. Germline V CDR1 and CDR2: SGHTA, FQGNSA. V lost 5 bases to trimming and J lost 6 bases, with 7 bases between them. CDR3 amino acids: CASSPDNGYTF. The CDR3 coding sequence is TGTGCCAGCAGCCCCGACAATGGCTACACCTTC.

This clonotype was detected once. The chain carries TRBV20-1 and TRBJ1-1; a weak D match, TRBD1 (5 bases). This CDR3 has 13 residues. Germline V CDR1 and CDR2: DFQATT, SNEGSKA (reference sequence). The V and J ends lost 3 bases and 5 bases respectively, with 13 bases between them. The CDR3 loop reads CSASPSGVTEAFF. CDR3 bases: TGCAGTGCTAGCCCCTCGGGGGTAACTGAAGCTTTCTTT.

The chain links TRBV30 to TRBJ2-7; D is tentatively TRBD1 or TRBD2 (6 bases each). The V gene's germline CDR1 is GTSNPN and CDR2 SVGIG (reference sequence). The CDR3 sequence is 13 residues long. Trimming pared 4 bases from V and 7 bases from J, leaving 17 bases between. The CDR3 nucleotides are TGTGCCTGGATAACAGGGATGACTAGGGAGCAGTACTTC. Its protein product is CAWITGMTREQYF. Full variable domain (rest looked up from reference TRBV30 and TRBJ2-7): SQTIHQWPATLVQPVGSPLSLECTVEGTSNPNLYWYRQAAGRGLQLLFYSVGIGQISSEVPQNLSASRPQDRQFILSSKKLLLSDSGFYLCAWITGMTREQYFGPGTRLTVT.

In its sample, this clonotype was seen many times. This rearrangement joins TRBV7-2 to TRBJ1-6; D is unresolved. CDR1 and CDR2 (germline): SGHTA, FQGNSA. Trimming left V 0 bases short and J 10 bases short, with 13 bases between. This CDR3 contains 15 residues. CDR3 loop: CASSLADRPWSPLHF. Here the CDR3 DNA reads TGTGCCAGCAGCTTAGCAGACCGACCCTGGTCACCCCTCCACTTT.

V and J are TRBV11-3 and TRBJ1-1; D possibly corresponds to TRBD1 (5 bases). This CDR3 has 15 amino acids. The germline V and J ends were trimmed by 3 bases and 1 base, with 12 bases remaining between them. Germline V lookup: CDR1 SGHNT, CDR2 YENEEA. The CDR3 DNA reads TGTGCCAGCAGCTTGGGTCGGGGCGCGAACACTGAAGCTTTCTTT. Its translation: CASSLGRGANTEAFF.

The chain links TRBV28 to TRBJ2-6; D perhaps matches TRBD1 (5 bases). Germline assignment: CDR1 MDHEN and CDR2 SYDVKM. The CDR3 is 18 amino acids. The V gene lost 6 bases and the J gene lost 0 bases, with 18 bases spanning the gap. The CDR3: CASSLGQGLTSGANVLTF. CDR3 DNA sequence: TGTGCCAGCAGCCTGGGGCAGGGTCTTACCTCTGGGGCCAACGTCCTGACTTTC.

This clonotype was counted many times. The chain joins TRBV5-1 to TRBJ2-2; perhaps TRBD1 as D (7 bases). Looked up from germline, CDR1 is SGHRS and CDR2 is YFSETQ. Trimming cost V 3 bases and J 0 bases, with 15 bases left between them. CDR3 length: 17 amino acids. The CDR3, as DNA: TGCGCCAGCAGCTGGAACTCAGGGGGGACGAACACCGGGGAGCTGTTTTTT. Translation: CASSWNSGGTNTGELFF.

This clonotype has at least ten counts. J is TRBJ1-6 and V is TRBV20-1; tentative D call: TRBD1 (5 bases). Germline-derived CDR1 and CDR2 are DFQATT and SNEGSKA (reference sequence). This CDR3 spans 16 amino acids. Trimming removed 0 bases from V and 7 bases from J, with 16 bases in between. CDR3 nucleotides: TGCAGTGCTAGAGATTTCACCGGGACTAGAAATTCACCCCTCCACTTT. This encodes CSARDFTGTRNSPLHF.

The chain combines TRBV6-1 with TRBJ2-7, with 9 positions matching TRBD2. Per the germline V gene, CDR1 is MNHNS and CDR2 is SASEGT. The CDR3 has 17 residues. V dropped 7 bases and J dropped 0; count of bases not matched to a gene: 13. CDR3 sequence (DNA): TGTGCCAGCACACGACGTAGCGGGAGACCCCTCTCCTACGAGCAGTACTTC. It yields the protein CASTRRSGRPLSYEQYF.

This clonotype has ten or more counts. The V gene is TRBV25-1, the J gene TRBJ2-5; weak D call: TRBD1 (5 bases). CDR1 and CDR2 from the germline V gene are MGHDK and SYGVNS. The CDR3 runs to 13 residues. V was trimmed by 5 bases and J by 2 bases, leaving 9 bases between them. As DNA, the CDR3 is TGTGCCAGCAGTAGACAGCGACAAGAGACCCAGTACTTC. Translating gives CASSRQRQETQYF.

The chain employs TRBV7-2 and TRBJ2-5, with TRBD2 matching 10 bases. Germline-derived CDR1 and CDR2 are SGHTA and FQGNSA. Trimming cost V 1 base and J 4 bases; bases outside gene matches: 6. The CDR3 has 16 residues. CDR3 amino acids: CASSLVLAGGRETQYF. The CDR3 DNA sequence: TGTGCCAGCAGCTTAGTTTTAGCGGGAGGTAGAGAGACCCAGTACTTC.

This clonotype was seen many times. This sequence joins TRBV11-2 and TRBJ1-1; possibly TRBD1 for D (6 bases). Germline V gene data show CDR1 as SGHAT and CDR2 as FQNNGV. Deletions cut 1 base from V and 6 bases from J, with 9 bases between. This CDR3 comprises 13 residues. The CDR3 nucleotides read TGTGCCAGCAGCTTAGCCGGGGGGCCTGAAGCTTTCTTT. It yields the protein CASSLAGGPEAFF.

This clonotype was found many times. The gene calls are TRBV7-8 and TRBJ2-7, with a possible D match to TRBD2 (6 bases). Trimming left V 5 bases short and J 2 bases short, with 13 bases between. This CDR3 region has 14 residues. The germline gives CDR1 SGHVS, CDR2 FQNEAQ. CDR3 protein: CASSPGPGAYEQYF. DNA for the CDR3: TGTGCCAGCAGCCCCGGTCCGGGGGCCTACGAGCAGTACTTC.

The V and J genes are TRBV11-2 and TRBJ1-2; 7 nucleotides align to TRBD1. This CDR3 has 16 residues. The germline CDR1 and CDR2 sequences are SGHAT and FQNNGV. V was pared by 1 base and J by 2 bases, with 7 bases of the junction left unmatched. The CDR3 loop reads CASSLGQGHLNYGYTF. Written as DNA, the CDR3 is TGTGCCAGCAGCTTAGGACAGGGTCATCTCAACTATGGCTACACCTTC.

With respect to this clonotype: This may arise from a read error, as a much more abundant clone is one base away. The CDR3 does not close with the conserved phenylalanine or tryptophan, likely indicating a read error. This sequence joins TRBV5-1 and TRBJ2-7, with 8 bases that match TRBD2. The CDR3 contains 14 residues. V lost 4 bases, J lost 0 bases, and 3 bases stayed unmatched. CDR1 SGHRS and CDR2 YFSETQ come from the germline V gene. CDR3 region: CASSTSGDSYEQYL. For the CDR3, the DNA is TGCGCCAGCAGCACTAGCGGAGACTCCTACGAGCAGTACCTC.

There are many counts of this clonotype. The CDR3, as DNA: TGTGCCAGCAGCCAAGAGAGGGGCTACACCTTC. Its translation: CASSQERGYTF. V gene TRBV3-1 combines with J gene TRBJ1-2; no reliable D call. The CDR3 is 11 amino acids. Looked up from germline, CDR1 is LGHDT and CDR2 is YNNKEL (reference sequence). Trimming took 0 bases from V and 8 from J, leaving 4 bases between them.

The sample holds many counts of this clonotype. The chain combines TRBV12-3 or TRBV12-4 with TRBJ2-7, with 7 nucleotides matching TRBD1. Trimming at V came to 5 bases and at J to 0 bases, leaving 13 bases not matched to a gene. This CDR3 comprises 17 residues. The CDR3 DNA follows: TGTGCCAGCAGTATTACGTCCGGGACAGTATACTCCTACGAGCAGTACTTC. Amino acids: CASSITSGTVYSYEQYF.

This clonotype showed up many times. The gene calls are TRBV12-3 or TRBV12-4 and TRBJ2-7; D unresolved. This CDR3 comprises 14 residues. Trimming stripped 3 bases from V and 3 bases from J, with 12 bases between. DNA of the CDR3: TGTGCCAGCAGTTTCCCCGGCAGAATCTACGAGCAGTACTTC. Protein sequence: CASSFPGRIYEQYF.

The chain uses TRBV28 and TRBJ2-7, with D possibly called TRBD1 or TRBD2 (5 bases each). Germline V gene sequence: CDR1 MDHEN, CDR2 SYDVKM. CDR3 length equals 17 residues. The V end was cut by 2 bases, the J end by 3 bases, with 20 bases between. The CDR3 is CASSLVSPRGAGYEQYF. CDR3 in DNA: TGTGCCAGCAGTTTAGTTTCGCCTCGGGGCGCAGGCTACGAGCAGTACTTC.

This clonotype was recorded at least ten times. The V and J genes are TRBV29-1 and TRBJ2-7; D gene ambiguous. The V gene's germline CDR1 is SQVTM and CDR2 ANQGSEA. The V end was cut by 4 bases, the J end by 7 bases, with 11 bases between. The CDR3 length is 11 residues. CDR3 loop: CSVGYGEEQYF. The CDR3 DNA sequence: TGCAGCGTTGGTTACGGAGAGGAGCAGTACTTC.

The chain employs TRBV29-1 and TRBJ1-2; 7 nucleotides align to TRBD1. CDR1 SQVTM and CDR2 ANQGSEA come from the germline V gene. J gave up 8 bases and V 4 bases, and 1 base lay outside the gene matches. There are 10 residues in the CDR3. The CDR3 loop is CSVVTGGYTF. CDR3 coding DNA: TGCAGCGTTGTGACAGGGGGCTACACCTTC.

The genes are TRBV5-1 and TRBJ2-7, with TRBD2 matching 8 bases. Per the germline V gene, CDR1 is SGHRS and CDR2 is YFSETQ. After removal of 2 bases from V and 4 bases from J, the junction contained 8 bases not matched to a gene. The CDR3 extends over 15 amino acids. The CDR3 here is CASSFRAGEAYEQYF. The DNA of the CDR3 is TGCGCCAGCAGCTTCAGAGCGGGAGAGGCGTACGAGCAGTACTTC.

The chain links TRBV20-1 to TRBJ2-7; no firm D call. V was cut by 6 bases and J by 1 base, with 13 bases left in between. The germline V gene has CDR1 DFQATT and CDR2 SNEGSKA (reference sequence). This CDR3 comprises 13 residues. This CDR3 reads CSAHKDLSYEQYF. CDR3 sequence (DNA): TGCAGTGCCCATAAGGACCTTTCCTACGAGCAGTACTTC.

This clonotype was picked up a small number of times. The chain is built from TRBV12-3 or TRBV12-4 and TRBJ2-7; D is unclear. The V end was cut by 3 bases, the J end by 5 bases, with 8 bases between. The length of the CDR3 is 12 residues. This CDR3 is CASSLVRHEQYF. Written as DNA, the CDR3 is TGTGCCAGCAGTTTGGTCCGCCACGAGCAGTACTTC.

This clonotype was picked up many times. This chain links TRBV4-1 with TRBJ2-5; the D is unclear. CDR1 and CDR2 (germline): MGHRA, YSYEKL. The length of the CDR3 is 13 residues. V dropped 10 bases and J dropped 4 bases, with 16 bases sitting between them. The CDR3 region has the DNA TGCGCCACCGCCCCCGGCAACCGAGAGACCCAGTACTTC. It specifies CATAPGNRETQYF.

This clonotype was detected many times. The CDR3 loop reads CASENPGHILGEQYF. Here the CDR3 DNA reads TGTGCCAGCGAGAACCCGGGACACATCTTGGGGGAGCAGTACTTC. The rearrangement links TRBV6-1 to TRBJ2-7, with TRBD1 as a possible D gene (6 bases). V was pared by 8 bases and J by 7 bases, with 24 bases between. The CDR3 totals 15 residues. CDR1 is MNHNS and CDR2 is SASEGT in the germline V gene.